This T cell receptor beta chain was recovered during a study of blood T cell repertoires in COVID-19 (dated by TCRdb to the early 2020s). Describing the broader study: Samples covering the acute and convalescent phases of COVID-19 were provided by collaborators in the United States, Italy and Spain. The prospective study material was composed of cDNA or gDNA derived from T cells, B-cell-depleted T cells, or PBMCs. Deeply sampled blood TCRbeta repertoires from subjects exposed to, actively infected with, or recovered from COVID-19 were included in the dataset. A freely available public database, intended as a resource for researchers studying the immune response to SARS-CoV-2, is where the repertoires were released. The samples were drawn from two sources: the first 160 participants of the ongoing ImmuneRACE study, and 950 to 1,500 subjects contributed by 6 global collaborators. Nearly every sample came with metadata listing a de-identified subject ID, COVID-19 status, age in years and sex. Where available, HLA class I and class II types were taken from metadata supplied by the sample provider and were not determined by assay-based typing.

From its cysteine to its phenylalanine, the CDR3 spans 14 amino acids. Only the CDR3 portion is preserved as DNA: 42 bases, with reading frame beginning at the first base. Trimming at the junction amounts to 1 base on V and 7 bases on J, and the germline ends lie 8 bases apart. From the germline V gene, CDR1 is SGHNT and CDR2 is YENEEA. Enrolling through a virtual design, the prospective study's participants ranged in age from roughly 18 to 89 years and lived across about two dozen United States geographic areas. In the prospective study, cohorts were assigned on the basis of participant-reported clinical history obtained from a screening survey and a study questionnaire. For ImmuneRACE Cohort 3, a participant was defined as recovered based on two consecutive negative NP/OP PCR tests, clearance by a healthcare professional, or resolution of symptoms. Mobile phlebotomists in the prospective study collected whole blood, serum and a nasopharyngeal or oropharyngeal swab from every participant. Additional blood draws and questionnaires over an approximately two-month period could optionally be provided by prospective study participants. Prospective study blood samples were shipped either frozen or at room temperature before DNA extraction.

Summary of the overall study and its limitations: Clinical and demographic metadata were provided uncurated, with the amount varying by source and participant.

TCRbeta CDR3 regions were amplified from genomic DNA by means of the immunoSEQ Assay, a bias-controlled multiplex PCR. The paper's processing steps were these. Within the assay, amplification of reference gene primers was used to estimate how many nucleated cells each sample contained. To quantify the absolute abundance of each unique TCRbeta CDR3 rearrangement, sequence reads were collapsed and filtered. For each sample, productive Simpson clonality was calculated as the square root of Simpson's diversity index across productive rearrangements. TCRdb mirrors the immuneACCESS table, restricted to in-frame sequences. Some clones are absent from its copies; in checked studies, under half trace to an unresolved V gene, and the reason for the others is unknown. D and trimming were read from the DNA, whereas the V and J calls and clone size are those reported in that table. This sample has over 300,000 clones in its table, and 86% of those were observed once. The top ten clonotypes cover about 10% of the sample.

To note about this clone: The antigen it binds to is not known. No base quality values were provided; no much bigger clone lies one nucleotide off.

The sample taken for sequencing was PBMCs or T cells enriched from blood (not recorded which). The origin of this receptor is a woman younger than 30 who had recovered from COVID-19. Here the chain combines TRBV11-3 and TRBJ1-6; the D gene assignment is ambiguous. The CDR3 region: CASSLGGLNSPLHF. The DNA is TGTGCCAGCAGCTTAGGCGGGTTGAATTCACCCCTCCACTTT.